This passage covers 2 T cell receptor beta chains from one sample sequenced in a study of T cell responses to AZD1222 COVID-19 vaccine (dated by TCRdb to the early 2020s). The library was built by means of the immunoSEQ multiplex PCR assay. TCRdb provides this immuneACCESS table in a form limited to in-frame rearrangements. Some clones are lacking; in checked studies, under half of them reflect an unresolved V gene, and why the rest are absent is not known. The sample has about 75,000 clones on record, around 89% of them singletons. The ten largest clones capture 9% to 10% of the sample. What this sample's time point label stands for: about 28 days (+/-7) after the second vaccine dose. The label giving this sample's treatment or condition can be read as: meningococcal conjugate vaccine given as trial control. This material consisted of peripheral blood, taken 28 days after the second dose of the MenACWY control vaccine. These receptors were obtained from an adult who received the MenACWY meningococcal vaccine as a control.

J is TRBJ2-5 and V is TRBV27; D is undetermined. The CDR3 covers 13 residues. V was trimmed by 5 bases and J by 5 bases, leaving 12 bases between them. Looked up from germline, CDR1 is MNHEY and CDR2 is SMNVEV (reference sequence). The CDR3 DNA sequence: TGTGCCAGCAGTAAACGGAAATGGGAGACCCAGTACTTC. It encodes CASSKRKWETQYF.

In this sample, this clone turned up once. The chain carries TRBV7-3 and TRBJ2-2; D is tentatively TRBD1 or TRBD2 (6 bases each). The CDR3 length is 16 residues. Looked up from germline, CDR1 is SGHTA and CDR2 is FQGTGA. V lost 0 bases, J lost 5 bases, and 13 bases lay in between. CDR3 bases: TGTGCCAGCAGCTTAACACCCCAGGGGAGGACCGGGGAGCTGTTTTTT. Encoded protein: CASSLTPQGRTGELFF.